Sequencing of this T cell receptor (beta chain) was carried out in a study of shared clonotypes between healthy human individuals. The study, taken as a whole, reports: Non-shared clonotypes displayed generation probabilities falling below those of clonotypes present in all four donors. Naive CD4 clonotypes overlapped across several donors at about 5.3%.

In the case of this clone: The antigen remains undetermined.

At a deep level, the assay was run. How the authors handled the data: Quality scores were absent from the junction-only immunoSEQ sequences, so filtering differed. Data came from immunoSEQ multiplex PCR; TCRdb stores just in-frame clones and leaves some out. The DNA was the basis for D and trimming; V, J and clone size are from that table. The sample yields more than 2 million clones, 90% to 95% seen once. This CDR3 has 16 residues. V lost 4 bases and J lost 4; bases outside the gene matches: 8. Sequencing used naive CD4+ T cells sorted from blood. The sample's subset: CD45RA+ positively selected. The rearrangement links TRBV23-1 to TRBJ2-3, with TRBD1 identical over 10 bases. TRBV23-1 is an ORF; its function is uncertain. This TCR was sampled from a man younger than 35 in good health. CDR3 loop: CASSPSDRGKPDTQYF. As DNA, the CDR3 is TGCGCCAGCAGTCCCTCGGACAGGGGGAAGCCAGATACGCAGTATTTT.